Listed below are T cell receptor beta chains from one sample, sequenced in a study of T cells in Graves' hyperthyroidism and ophthalmopathy. TCRdb re-called the multiplex PCR reads through MiXCR, storing one row per CDR3 protein. This sample has 490,000 or so distinct CDR3 sequences, with approximately 20% found just once. Sequences were obtained from blood. These receptors were taken from a man in his forties or fifties with Graves' ophthalmopathy. Each CDR3 is given with its conserved first and last residue. The D gene is left open where the match is weak. The listing skips clone size in some rows; elsewhere it reads once, few, many or a size class.

d_gene	j_gene	abundance	v_gene	CDR3aa	CDR3nt
NA	TRBJ1-1	few	TRBV6-1	CASSDDTGWNTEAFF	TGTGCCAGCAGTGATGACACGGGGTGGAACACTGAAGCTTTCTTT
NA	TRBJ1-1	NA	TRBV12-3/TRBV12-4	CATSQGWGTEAFF	TGTGCCACCTCACAGGGTTGGGGAACTGAAGCTTTCTTT
TRBD2	TRBJ2-1	few	TRBV2	CASTPGLAYNEQFF	TGTGCCAGCACCCCGGGACTAGCCTACAATGAGCAGTTCTTC
NA	TRBJ2-1	few	TRBV29-1	CSVTVSVNEQFF	TGCAGCGTTACAGTTTCCGTCAATGAGCAGTTCTTC
NA	TRBJ2-7	once	TRBV28	CASSFSTPGHEQYF	TGTGCCAGCAGTTTTTCTACTCCAGGGCACGAGCAGTACTTC
TRBD2	TRBJ2-7	NA	TRBV20-1	CSARGGLAGGHTYEQYF	TGCAGTGCTAGAGGGGGACTAGCGGGGGGACACACCTACGAGCAGTACTTC
NA	TRBJ2-1	few	TRBV5-1	CASSYWGDEQFF	TGCGCCAGCAGCTATTGGGGTGATGAGCAGTTCTTC
NA	TRBJ1-3	NA	TRBV4-2	CASSQEEGSGNTIYF	TGTGCCAGCAGCCAAGAGGAGGGGTCTGGAAACACCATATATTTT
NA	TRBJ2-7	NA	TRBV9	CASSVTQDGPYEQYF	TGTGCCAGCAGCGTAACCCAGGACGGCCCCTACGAGCAGTACTTC
TRBD2	TRBJ2-3	many	TRBV30	CAWSGGLRDTQYF	TGTGCCTGGAGTGGGGGACTAAGAGATACGCAGTATTTT
TRBD1	TRBJ1-5	many	TRBV28	CASSLGTGRQPQHF	TGTGCCAGCAGTTTGGGGACAGGAAGACAGCCCCAGCATTTT
NA	TRBJ2-7	NA	TRBV4-2	CASSPGGQNYEQYF	TGTGCCAGCAGTCCGGGGGGACAAAATTACGAGCAGTACTTC
NA	TRBJ2-5	many	TRBV6-1	CASSGRKGLETQYF	TGTGCCAGCAGTGGACGTAAGGGATTGGAGACCCAGTACTTC
TRBD1	TRBJ2-1	few	TRBV13	CASSFKGATYNEQFF	TGTGCCAGCAGCTTCAAGGGGGCCACCTACAATGAGCAGTTCTTC
NA	TRBJ1-1	few	TRBV12-3/TRBV12-4	CASTPRGVYRRGMNTEAFF	TGTGCCAGCACCCCCCGTGGGGTTTACCGAAGGGGTATGAACACTGAAGCTTTCTTT
NA	TRBJ2-7	many	TRBV28	CASSTAGTSSYEQYF	TGTGCCAGCAGTACCGCAGGGACCAGCTCCTACGAGCAGTACTTC
TRBD2	TRBJ2-7	many	TRBV12-3/TRBV12-4	CASSPQLAGGAYEQYF	TGTGCCAGCAGTCCCCAACTAGCGGGAGGGGCCTACGAGCAGTACTTC
NA	TRBJ1-2	many	TRBV7-9	CASSLGAGLYGYTF	TGTGCCAGCAGCTTAGGAGCAGGGCTCTATGGCTACACCTTC
NA	TRBJ2-5	few	TRBV5-1	CASSLDGTGWGEETQYF	TGCGCCAGCAGCTTGGACGGCACGGGTTGGGGTGAGGAGACCCAGTACTTC
TRBD2	TRBJ2-7	many	TRBV2	CASSDLASGVNEQYF	TGTGCCAGCAGTGATTTGGCTAGCGGGGTTAACGAGCAGTACTTC
TRBD2	TRBJ2-7	many	TRBV2	CASSEVAGALREQYF	TGTGCCAGCAGTGAAGTAGCGGGGGCCCTGAGGGAGCAGTACTTC
NA	TRBJ2-2	few	TRBV20-1	CSARDTTGGRPELFF	TGCAGTGCTAGAGATACGACAGGAGGGAGACCCGAGCTGTTTTTT
TRBD1	TRBJ2-2	NA	TRBV7-8	CASSIGTGAGELFF	TGTGCCAGTAGTATAGGGACAGGCGCCGGGGAGCTGTTTTTT